Sequencing of this T cell receptor (beta chain) was carried out in a study of Graves' ophthalmopathy and Graves' hyperthyroidism. This clonotype showed up just once. No antigen is known for it. General study findings and limits: Forecasting of ophthalmopathy progression by the model achieved over 55% sensitivity and 72% to 75% specificity.

Investigators amplified TCR beta CDR3 regions from RNA transcripts. The workflow started with a first-round RT-PCR run with HTBI primers and then moved on to a second-round multiplex PCR. A single record per CDR3 protein comes from TCRdb applying MiXCR to the multiplex PCR reads. The sample yields some 170,000 distinct CDR3 sequences, roughly two fifths seen once. The CDR3 consists of 18 residues. Trimming at V came to 2 bases and at J to 0 bases, leaving 6 bases not matched to a gene. Germline V lookup: CDR1 ENHRY, CDR2 SYGVKD. This receptor was obtained from a man aged 30-40 years with Graves' ophthalmopathy. Sequenced: peripheral blood. The chain has TRBV10-3 and TRBJ2-6, with 8 bases fitting TRBD2. The CDR3 DNA is TGTGCCATCAGTGAGCCGACTAGCGTATCCTCTGGGGCCAACGTCCTGACTTTC. This sequence encodes CAISEPTSVSSGANVLTF.